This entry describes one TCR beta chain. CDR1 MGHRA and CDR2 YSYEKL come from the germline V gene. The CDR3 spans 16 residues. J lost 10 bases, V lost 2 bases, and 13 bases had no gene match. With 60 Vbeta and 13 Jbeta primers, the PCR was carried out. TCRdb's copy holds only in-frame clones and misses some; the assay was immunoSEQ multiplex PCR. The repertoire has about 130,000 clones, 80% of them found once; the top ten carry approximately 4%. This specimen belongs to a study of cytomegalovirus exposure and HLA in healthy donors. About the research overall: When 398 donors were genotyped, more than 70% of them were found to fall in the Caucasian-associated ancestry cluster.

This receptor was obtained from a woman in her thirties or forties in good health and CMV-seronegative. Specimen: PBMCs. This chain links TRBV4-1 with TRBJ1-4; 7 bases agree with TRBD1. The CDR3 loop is CASSQREYRGVVKLFF. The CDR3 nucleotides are TGCGCCAGCAGCCAAAGAGAATACAGGGGAGTTGTAAAACTGTTTTTT.